A single sample gave rise to the 25 T cell receptor beta chains below, sequenced in a study of cytomegalovirus exposure and HLA in healthy donors. The PCR made use of 60 Vbeta and 13 Jbeta primers. Data came from immunoSEQ multiplex PCR; TCRdb stores just in-frame clones and leaves some out. The repertoire table contains over 200,000 clones. Sequences were obtained from PBMCs. The receptor set was obtained from a woman in her 30s in good health and CMV-seropositive.

The V and J genes are TRBV5-4 and TRBJ1-5; 9 nucleotides align to TRBD1. The trim removed 4 bases at V and 4 bases at J, leaving 3 bases unmatched. Per germline, CDR1 SGHNT and CDR2 YYREEE (reference sequence). The CDR3 is 14 residues long. DNA for the CDR3: TGTGCCAGCAGCGCGACAGGGGGAAATCAGCCCCAGCATTTT. It codes for CASSATGGNQPQHF.

The CDR3 loop is CASSLARNYGYTF. CDR3 nucleotide sequence: TGTGCCAGCAGTTTAGCCAGGAACTATGGCTACACCTTC. The J gene is TRBJ1-2, the V gene TRBV28, with unresolved D. Per germline, CDR1 MDHEN and CDR2 SYDVKM. The CDR3 length is 13 residues. V lost 2 bases and J lost 2, with 6 bases in between.

The chain employs TRBV7-2 and TRBJ2-7; D is unresolved. This CDR3 region has 14 residues. Trimming pared 3 bases from V and 4 bases from J, leaving 13 bases between. Germline CDR1 is SGHTA and CDR2 is FQGNSA. For the CDR3, the DNA is TGTGCCAGCAGCTTGGGTCTACAGATTTACGAGCAGTACTTC. It encodes CASSLGLQIYEQYF.

The gene calls are TRBV27 and TRBJ1-2; D is undetermined. The ends were cut back, 4 bases at V and 0 bases at J, with 6 bases in the middle. CDR3 length: 13 residues. Germline V gene lookup returns CDR1 MNHEY and CDR2 SMNVEV (reference sequence). Here the CDR3 DNA reads TGTGCCAGCAGTTGGCAGGCTAACTATGGCTACACCTTC. This codes for CASSWQANYGYTF.

J is TRBJ2-1 and V is TRBV7-8, with no clear D. This CDR3 has 14 amino acids. CDR1 SGHVS and CDR2 FQNEAQ come from the germline V gene. V was shortened by 2 bases and J by 4 bases, with 9 bases between the two germline ends. The CDR3 nucleotides read TGTGCCAGCAGCTTATTCACCCAGTACAATGAGCAGTTCTTC. Its translation is CASSLFTQYNEQFF.

This chain links TRBV6-5 with TRBJ2-7, with 12 bases fitting TRBD2. The V gene end was trimmed by 2 bases and the J gene end by 3 bases; junction bases not matched to a gene: 5. This CDR3 has 16 amino acids. Germline-derived CDR1 and CDR2 are MNHEY and SVGAGI. CDR3 nucleotides: TGTGCCAGCAGTTACAACCGACTAGCGGGGGACTACGAGCAGTACTTC. It yields the protein CASSYNRLAGDYEQYF.

The chain recombines TRBV19 with TRBJ2-1; 9 bases match TRBD2. J gave up 6 bases and V 6 bases, and 6 bases lay outside the gene matches. The CDR3 extends over 14 amino acids. CDR1 and CDR2 (germline): LNHDA, SQIVND (reference sequence). This chain's CDR3 is CASSLSGGFNEQFF. In nucleotides, the CDR3 is TGTGCCAGTAGCCTGAGCGGGGGGTTCAATGAGCAGTTCTTC.

This rearrangement joins TRBV18 to TRBJ2-2; 10 bases are shared with TRBD1. Trimming at V came to 1 base and at J to 2 bases, leaving 4 bases not matched to a gene. Germline assignment: CDR1 KGHSH and CDR2 LQKENI. The CDR3 consists of 17 residues. In DNA, the CDR3 is TGTGCCAGCTCACCACGAGGGACAGGGGTTAACACCGGGGAGCTGTTTTTT. Protein: CASSPRGTGVNTGELFF.

The chain employs TRBV6-5 and TRBJ1-5; no definite D call. V dropped 7 bases and J dropped 2 bases, with 15 bases sitting between them. The germline V gene has CDR1 MNHEY and CDR2 SVGAGI. This CDR3 region has 15 residues. The CDR3: CASTKGGTGNQPQHF. Written as DNA, the CDR3 is TGTGCCAGCACCAAAGGAGGTACGGGCAATCAGCCCCAGCATTTT.

The chain combines TRBV5-1 with TRBJ2-5; D perhaps matches TRBD2 (6 bases). The end of the DNA fits TRBJ2-7 better, so the J call may be wrong. CDR3 length: 16 residues. Germline V lookup: CDR1 SGHRS, CDR2 YFSETQ. CDR3 sequence reads: CASSLGSWGGSYEQYF. CDR3 coding DNA: TGCGCCAGCAGCTTGGGGTCGTGGGGAGGCTCCTACGAGCAGTACTTC.

As to this clone: The sample carries other DNA sequences with the same CDR3. This chain joins TRBV2 and TRBJ2-3; TRBD2 agrees at 7 bases. Germline V gene sequence: CDR1 SNHLY, CDR2 FYNNEI. This CDR3 spans 14 amino acids. J gave up 6 bases and V 3 bases, and 6 bases lay outside the gene matches. CDR3 DNA: TGTGCCAGCAGTGAGCCTAGCGGCGGGGATACGCAGTATTTT. This translates into CASSEPSGGDTQYF.

The chain is built from TRBV7-2 and TRBJ2-3; 8 bases are a match to TRBD2. CDR1 is SGHTA and CDR2 is FQGNSA in the germline V gene. The V segment lost 5 bases and the J segment 6 bases; nucleotides outside the gene matches: 10. CDR3 length equals 15 residues. The CDR3: CASSRSGAFGDTQYF. Written as DNA, the CDR3 is TGTGCCAGCAGCCGTAGCGGGGCCTTCGGGGATACGCAGTATTTT. The full variable domain, completed using reference TRBV7-2 and TRBJ2-3, is GAGVSQSPSNKVTEKGKDVELRCDPISGHTALYWYRQSLGQGLEFLIYFQGNSAPDKSGLPSDRFSAERTGGSVSTLTIQRTQQEDSAVYLCASSRSGAFGDTQYFGPGTRLTVL.

This rearrangement joins TRBV28 to TRBJ2-7; no definite D call. The CDR3 covers 12 residues. CDR1 MDHEN and CDR2 SYDVKM come from the germline V gene. V was pared by 7 bases and J by 0 bases, with 7 bases between. The CDR3 loop is CASTLSSYEQYF. As DNA, the CDR3 is TGTGCCAGCACCCTTTCCTCCTACGAGCAGTACTTC.

The chain combines TRBV7-9 with TRBJ1-6; the D is unclear. Germline values: CDR1 SEHNR, CDR2 FQNEAQ (reference sequence). Between the trimmed V and J ends, which lost 1 base and 8 bases, there was a span of 12 bases. This CDR3 spans 15 amino acids. CDR3 loop: CASSLVQVVDSPLHF. The CDR3 nucleotides are TGTGCCAGCAGCTTAGTGCAGGTGGTAGATTCACCCCTCCACTTT.

V usage is TRBV11-2 and J usage is TRBJ2-1; TRBD1 agrees at 8 bases. This CDR3 is built from 15 residues. Germline V gene lookup returns CDR1 SGHAT and CDR2 FQNNGV. V lost 5 bases to trimming and J lost 6 bases; unmatched junction nucleotides: 9. CDR3 in DNA: TGTGCCAGCAGCCGAGGGACAGGACCCCTCAATGAGCAGTTCTTC. Encoded protein: CASSRGTGPLNEQFF.

The rearrangement links TRBV7-8 to TRBJ1-2; TRBD1 is a possible D gene (5 bases). V was trimmed by 0 bases and J by 1 base, leaving 15 bases between them. The germline V gene encodes CDR1 SGHVS and CDR2 FQNEAQ. This CDR3 is 17 amino acids long. CDR3 sequence: CASSLALDSRFNYGYTF. The CDR3, as DNA: TGTGCCAGCAGCTTAGCGCTCGACAGCCGTTTTAACTATGGCTACACCTTC.

The chain uses TRBV6-1 and TRBJ2-3; TRBD1 agrees at 8 bases. Trimming took 7 bases from V and 5 from J; bases not matched to a gene: 11. This CDR3 has 15 amino acids. Germline CDR1 and CDR2: MNHNS and SASEGT. CDR3 DNA: TGTGCCAGCATTTGGTCCCAGGGGGCATTAGATACGCAGTATTTT. This encodes CASIWSQGALDTQYF.

V gene TRBV28 combines with J gene TRBJ2-7, with D perhaps matching TRBD2 (6 bases). Trimming took off 2 bases at V and 1 base at J, with 12 bases between the two ends. The length of the CDR3 is 15 residues. Germline V gene sequence: CDR1 MDHEN, CDR2 SYDVKM. The CDR3 DNA sequence: TGTGCCAGCAGTTTAAGAACGACTAGGTCCTACGAGCAGTACTTC. This gives the protein CASSLRTTRSYEQYF.

The V call is TRBV6-6, the J call TRBJ1-5; D remains unclear. This CDR3 contains 14 residues. V lost 8 bases and J lost 3, with 14 bases in between. Germline V gene sequence: CDR1 MNHNY, CDR2 SVGAGI (reference sequence). The CDR3 loop is CASRRAGFNQPQHF. The CDR3 region has the DNA TGTGCCAGCCGAAGAGCGGGTTTCAATCAGCCCCAGCATTTT.

The chain is built from TRBV15 and TRBJ1-2, with D unclear. There are 15 residues in the CDR3. Per the germline V gene, CDR1 is LNHNV and CDR2 is YYDKDF (reference sequence). The ends were cut back, 0 bases at V and 8 bases at J, with 16 bases in the middle. The CDR3 loop reads CATSRDTTTSGGYTF. CDR3 DNA: TGTGCCACCAGCAGAGATACAACGACATCGGGAGGCTACACCTTC. The full variable domain, its missing parts supplied by reference TRBV15 and TRBJ1-2, is DAMVIQNPRYQVTQFGKPVTLSCSQTLNHNVMYWYQQKSSQAPKLLFHYYDKDFNNEADTPDNFQSRRPNTSFCFLDIRSPGLGDTAMYLCATSRDTTTSGGYTFGSGTRLTVV.

The V and J genes are TRBV11-2 and TRBJ1-3; D is unresolved. V lost 0 bases to trimming and J lost 0 bases, with 6 bases between them. Germline CDR1 reads SGHAT; CDR2 reads FQNNGV. The CDR3 is 15 amino acids. For the CDR3, the DNA is TGTGCCAGCAGCTTAGAGCTGAGCTCTGGAAACACCATATATTTT. Its translation: CASSLELSSGNTIYF.

The gene calls are TRBV27 and TRBJ2-3; 10 nucleotides match TRBD1. CDR3 length: 16 amino acids. V lost 5 bases and J lost 5; bases outside the gene matches: 10. Germline CDR1 and CDR2: MNHEY and SMNVEV (reference sequence). Written as DNA, the CDR3 is TGTGCCAGCAGTCCCCTGACAGGGGGCTATGGAGATACGCAGTATTTT. Its translation: CASSPLTGGYGDTQYF.

This chain uses TRBV6-5 with TRBJ1-1; 8 bases agree with TRBD1. Germline assignment: CDR1 MNHEY and CDR2 SVGAGI. This CDR3 contains 14 residues. The ends lost 4 bases at V and 0 bases at J; junction bases unmatched: 1. The CDR3 DNA reads TGTGCCAGCAGTTCGGACAGGGTGAACACTGAAGCTTTCTTT. Its protein is CASSSDRVNTEAFF.

This rearrangement joins TRBV29-1 to TRBJ2-5, with TRBD1 matching over 8 bases. The germline gives CDR1 SQVTM, CDR2 ANQGSEA. CDR3 size: 15 residues. The V segment lost 5 bases and the J segment 5 bases; nucleotides outside the gene matches: 13. In DNA, the CDR3 is TGCAGCGTTCAGGGGGCGGCCTCCGAGGTTGAGACCCAGTACTTC. The encoded protein is CSVQGAASEVETQYF.

The chain employs TRBV4-1 and TRBJ2-1; 8 nucleotides agree with TRBD2. The CDR3 consists of 17 residues. Trimming took 0 bases from V and 7 from J; bases not matched to a gene: 11. The germline V gene has CDR1 MGHRA and CDR2 YSYEKL. The CDR3 nucleotides are TGCGCCAGCAGCCAAGATAGAACTAGCGGAGTTTTTAATGAGCAGTTCTTC. Amino acid sequence: CASSQDRTSGVFNEQFF.